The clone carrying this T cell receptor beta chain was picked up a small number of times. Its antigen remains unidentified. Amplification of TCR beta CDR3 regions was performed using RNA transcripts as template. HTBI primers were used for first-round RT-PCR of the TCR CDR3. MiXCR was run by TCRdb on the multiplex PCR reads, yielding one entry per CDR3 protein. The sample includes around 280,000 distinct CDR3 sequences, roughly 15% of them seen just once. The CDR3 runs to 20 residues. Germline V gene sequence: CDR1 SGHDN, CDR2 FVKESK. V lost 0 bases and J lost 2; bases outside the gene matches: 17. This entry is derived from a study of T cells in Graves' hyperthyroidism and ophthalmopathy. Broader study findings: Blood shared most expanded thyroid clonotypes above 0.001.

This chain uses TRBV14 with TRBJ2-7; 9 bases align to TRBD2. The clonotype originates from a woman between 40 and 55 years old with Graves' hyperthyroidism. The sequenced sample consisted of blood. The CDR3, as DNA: TGTGCCAGCAGCCAAGAACCGGATGGACTAGCGAATTTTAATCCCTACGAGCAGTACTTC. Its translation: CASSQEPDGLANFNPYEQYF.